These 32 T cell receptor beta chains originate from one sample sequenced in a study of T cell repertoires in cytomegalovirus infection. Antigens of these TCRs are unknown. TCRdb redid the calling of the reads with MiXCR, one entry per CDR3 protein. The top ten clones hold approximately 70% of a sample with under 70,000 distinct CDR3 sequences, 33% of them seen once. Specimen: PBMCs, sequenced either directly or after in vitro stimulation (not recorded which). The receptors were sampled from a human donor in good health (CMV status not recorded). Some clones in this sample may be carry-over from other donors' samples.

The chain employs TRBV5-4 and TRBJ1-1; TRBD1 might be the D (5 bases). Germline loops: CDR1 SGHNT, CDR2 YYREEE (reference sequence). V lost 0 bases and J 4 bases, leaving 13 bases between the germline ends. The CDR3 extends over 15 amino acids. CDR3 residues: CASSLEVARATEAFF. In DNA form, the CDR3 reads TGTGCCAGCAGCTTGGAGGTGGCCAGGGCCACTGAAGCTTTCTTT. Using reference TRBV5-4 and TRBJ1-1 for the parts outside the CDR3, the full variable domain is ETGVTQSPTHLIKTRGQQVTLRCSSQSGHNTVSWYQQALGQGPQFIFQYYREEENGRGNFPPRFSGLQFPNYSSELNVNALELDDSALYLCASSLEVARATEAFFGQGTRLTVV.

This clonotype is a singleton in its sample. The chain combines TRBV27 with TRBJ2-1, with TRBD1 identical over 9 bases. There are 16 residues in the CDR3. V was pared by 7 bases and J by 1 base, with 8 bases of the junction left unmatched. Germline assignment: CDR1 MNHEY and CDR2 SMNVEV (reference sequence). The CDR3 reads CASTTVGTGSYNEQFF. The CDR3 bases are TGTGCCAGCACGACAGTAGGGACAGGGTCCTACAATGAGCAGTTCTTC.

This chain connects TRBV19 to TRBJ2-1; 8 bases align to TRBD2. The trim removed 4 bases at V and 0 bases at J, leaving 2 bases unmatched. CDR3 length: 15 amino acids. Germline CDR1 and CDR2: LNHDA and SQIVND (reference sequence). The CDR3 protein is CASSRAGGSYNEQFF. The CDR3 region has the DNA TGTGCCAGTAGTAGGGCGGGAGGCTCCTACAATGAGCAGTTCTTC.

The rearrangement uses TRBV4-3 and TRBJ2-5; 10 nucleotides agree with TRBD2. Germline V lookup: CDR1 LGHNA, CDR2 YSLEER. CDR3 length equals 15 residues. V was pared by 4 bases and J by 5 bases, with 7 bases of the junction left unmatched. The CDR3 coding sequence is TGCGCCAGCAGCCGCTCAGCGGGAGGGACGGAGACCCAGTACTTC. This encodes CASSRSAGGTETQYF.

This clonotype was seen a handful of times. The CDR3 loop reads CASSLGPSGYDTGELFF. The CDR3 DNA reads TGTGCCAGTAGTCTCGGACCGAGTGGTTATGACACCGGGGAGCTGTTTTTT. The V gene is TRBV19, the J gene TRBJ2-2; D remains unclear. Looked up from germline, CDR1 is LNHDA and CDR2 is SQIVND (reference sequence). The CDR3 length is 17 residues. The ends were cut back, 5 bases at V and 3 bases at J, with 19 bases in the middle.

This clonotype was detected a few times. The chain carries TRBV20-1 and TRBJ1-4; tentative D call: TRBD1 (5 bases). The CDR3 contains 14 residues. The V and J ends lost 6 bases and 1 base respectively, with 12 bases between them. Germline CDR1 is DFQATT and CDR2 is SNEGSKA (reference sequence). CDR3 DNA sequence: TGCAGTGCGAGGACGGGGGTAACTAATGAAAAACTGTTTTTT. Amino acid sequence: CSARTGVTNEKLFF.

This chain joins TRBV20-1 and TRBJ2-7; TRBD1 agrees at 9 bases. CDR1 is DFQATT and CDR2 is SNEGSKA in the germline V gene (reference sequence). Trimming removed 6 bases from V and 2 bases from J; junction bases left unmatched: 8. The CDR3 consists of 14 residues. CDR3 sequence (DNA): TGCAGTGCCCGTCCGGGACAGGGAACCTACGAGCAGTACTTC. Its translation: CSARPGQGTYEQYF.

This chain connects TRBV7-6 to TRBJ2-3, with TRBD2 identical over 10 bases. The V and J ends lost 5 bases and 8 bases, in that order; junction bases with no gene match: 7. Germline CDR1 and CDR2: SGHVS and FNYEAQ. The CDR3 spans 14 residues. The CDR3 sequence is CASSPSGGLATQYF. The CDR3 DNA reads TGTGCCAGCAGCCCTAGCGGGGGACTAGCTACGCAGTATTTT.

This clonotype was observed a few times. For the CDR3, the DNA is TGTGCCAGCAGTTACACCAACAGGGGCACTGAAGCTTTCTTT. Translation: CASSYTNRGTEAFF. The rearrangement joins TRBV6-2 or TRBV6-3 to TRBJ1-1, with TRBD1 matching over 7 bases. V lost 2 bases and J lost 4; bases outside the gene matches: 4. Germline CDR1 and CDR2: MNHEY and SVGEGT. The CDR3 consists of 14 residues.

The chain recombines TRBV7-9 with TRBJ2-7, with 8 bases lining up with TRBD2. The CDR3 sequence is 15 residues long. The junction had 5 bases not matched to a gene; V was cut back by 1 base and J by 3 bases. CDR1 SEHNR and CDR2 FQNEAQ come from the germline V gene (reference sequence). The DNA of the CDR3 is TGTGCCAGCAGCTTAGGGACTAGCTTCTACTACGAGCAGTACTTC. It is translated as CASSLGTSFYYEQYF.

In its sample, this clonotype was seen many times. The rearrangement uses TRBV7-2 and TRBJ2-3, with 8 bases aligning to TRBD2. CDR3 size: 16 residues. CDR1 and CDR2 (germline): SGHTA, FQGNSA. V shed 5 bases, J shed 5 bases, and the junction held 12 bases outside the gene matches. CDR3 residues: CASSPIGGGGLDTQYF. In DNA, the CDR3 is TGTGCCAGCAGCCCCATTGGGGGCGGGGGGCTAGATACGCAGTATTTT.

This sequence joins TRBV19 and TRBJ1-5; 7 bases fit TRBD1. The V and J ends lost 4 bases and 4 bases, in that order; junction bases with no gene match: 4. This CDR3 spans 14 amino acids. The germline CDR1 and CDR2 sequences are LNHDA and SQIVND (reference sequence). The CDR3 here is CASSTPGGNQPQHF. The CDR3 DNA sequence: TGTGCCAGTAGTACCCCAGGGGGGAATCAGCCCCAGCATTTT.

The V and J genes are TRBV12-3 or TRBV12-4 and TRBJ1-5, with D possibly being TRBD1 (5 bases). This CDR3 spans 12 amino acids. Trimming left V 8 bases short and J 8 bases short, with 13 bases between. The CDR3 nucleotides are TGTGCCAGCGGCCGGGACCCCGAGCCCCAGCATTTT. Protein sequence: CASGRDPEPQHF.

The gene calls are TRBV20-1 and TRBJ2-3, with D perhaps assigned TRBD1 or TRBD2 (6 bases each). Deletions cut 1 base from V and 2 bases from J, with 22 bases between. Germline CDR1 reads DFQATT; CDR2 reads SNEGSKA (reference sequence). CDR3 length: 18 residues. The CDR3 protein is CSARGPGVARGLTDTQYF. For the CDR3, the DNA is TGCAGTGCTAGAGGGCCCGGAGTAGCCCGGGGGCTCACAGATACGCAGTATTTT.

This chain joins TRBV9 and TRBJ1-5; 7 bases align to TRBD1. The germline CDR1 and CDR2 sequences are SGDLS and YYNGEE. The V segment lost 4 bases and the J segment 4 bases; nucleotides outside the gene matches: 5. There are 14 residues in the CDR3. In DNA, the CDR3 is TGTGCCAGCAGCCCTCAGGGGGGAAATCAGCCCCAGCATTTT. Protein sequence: CASSPQGGNQPQHF. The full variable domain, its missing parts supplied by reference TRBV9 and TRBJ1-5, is DSGVTQTPKHLITATGQRVTLRCSPRSGDLSVYWYQQSLDQGLQFLIQYYNGEERAKGNILERFSAQQFPDLHSELNLSSLELGDSALYFCASSPQGGNQPQHFGDGTRLSIL.

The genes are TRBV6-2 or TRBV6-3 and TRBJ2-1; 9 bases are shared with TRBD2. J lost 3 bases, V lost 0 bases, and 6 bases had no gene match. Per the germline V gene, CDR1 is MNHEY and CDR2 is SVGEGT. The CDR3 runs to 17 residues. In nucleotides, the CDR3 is TGTGCCAGCAGTTACTCGCCCCCTAGCGGGGTCTACAATGAGCAGTTCTTC. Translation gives CASSYSPPSGVYNEQFF.

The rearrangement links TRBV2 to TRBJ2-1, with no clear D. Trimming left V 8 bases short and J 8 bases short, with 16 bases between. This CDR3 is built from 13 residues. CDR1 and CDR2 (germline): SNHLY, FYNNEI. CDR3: CASGREVPDEQFF. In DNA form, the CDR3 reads TGTGCCAGCGGACGTGAAGTCCCCGATGAGCAGTTCTTC.

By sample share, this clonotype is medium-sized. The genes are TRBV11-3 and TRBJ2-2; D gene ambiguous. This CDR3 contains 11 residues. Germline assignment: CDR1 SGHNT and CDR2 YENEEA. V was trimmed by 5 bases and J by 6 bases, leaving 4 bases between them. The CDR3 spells CASSGPGELFF. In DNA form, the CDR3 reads TGTGCCAGCAGCGGACCCGGGGAGCTGTTTTTT.

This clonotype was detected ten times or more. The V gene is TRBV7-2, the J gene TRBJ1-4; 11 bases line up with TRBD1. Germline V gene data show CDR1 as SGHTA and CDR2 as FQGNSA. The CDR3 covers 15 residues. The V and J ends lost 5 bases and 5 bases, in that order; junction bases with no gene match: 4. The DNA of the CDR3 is TGTGCCAGCAGCACCCGGGACAGGGGGAATGAAAAACTGTTTTTT. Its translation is CASSTRDRGNEKLFF.

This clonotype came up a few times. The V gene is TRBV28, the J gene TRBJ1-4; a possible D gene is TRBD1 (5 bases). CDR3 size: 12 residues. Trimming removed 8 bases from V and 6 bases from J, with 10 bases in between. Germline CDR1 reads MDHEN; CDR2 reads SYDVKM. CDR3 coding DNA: TGTGCCAGCGGGGTGGGGGATGAAAAACTGTTTTTT. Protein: CASGVGDEKLFF.

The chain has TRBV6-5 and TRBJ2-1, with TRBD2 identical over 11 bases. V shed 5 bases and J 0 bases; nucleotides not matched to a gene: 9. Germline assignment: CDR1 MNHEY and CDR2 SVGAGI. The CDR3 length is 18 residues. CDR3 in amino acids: CASSRTSGSSFSYNEQFF. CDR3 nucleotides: TGTGCCAGCAGTAGGACTAGCGGGTCCTCCTTCTCCTACAATGAGCAGTTCTTC.

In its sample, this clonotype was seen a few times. The CDR3 DNA follows: TGTGCCAGCACCAGGGACAGCGCGGCGGAGACCCAGTACTTC. The encoded protein is CASTRDSAAETQYF. The chain links TRBV12-3 or TRBV12-4 to TRBJ2-5, with TRBD1 identical over 7 bases. The J segment lost 5 bases and the V segment lost 7 bases, leaving 10 bases of the junction unmatched. This CDR3 region has 14 residues.

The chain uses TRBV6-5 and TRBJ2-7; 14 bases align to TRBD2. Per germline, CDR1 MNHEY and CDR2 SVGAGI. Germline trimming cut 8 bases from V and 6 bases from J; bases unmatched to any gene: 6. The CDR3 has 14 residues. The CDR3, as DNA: TGTGCCAGCCACCCGGGACTAGCGGGGGCCGAGCAGTACTTC. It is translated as CASHPGLAGAEQYF.

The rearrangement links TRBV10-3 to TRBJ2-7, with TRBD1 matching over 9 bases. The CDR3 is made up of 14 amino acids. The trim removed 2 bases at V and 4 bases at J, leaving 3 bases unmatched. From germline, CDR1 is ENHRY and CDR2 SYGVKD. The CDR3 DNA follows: TGTGCCATCAGTGAGGGGACAGGGACTTACGAGCAGTACTTC. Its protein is CAISEGTGTYEQYF.

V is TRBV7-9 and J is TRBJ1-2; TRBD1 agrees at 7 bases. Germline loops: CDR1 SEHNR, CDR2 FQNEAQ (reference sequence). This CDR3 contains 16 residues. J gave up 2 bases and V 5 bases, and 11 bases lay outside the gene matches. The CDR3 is CASSVGGTAQNYGYTF. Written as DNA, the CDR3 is TGTGCCAGCAGCGTAGGGGGGACAGCGCAGAACTATGGCTACACCTTC.

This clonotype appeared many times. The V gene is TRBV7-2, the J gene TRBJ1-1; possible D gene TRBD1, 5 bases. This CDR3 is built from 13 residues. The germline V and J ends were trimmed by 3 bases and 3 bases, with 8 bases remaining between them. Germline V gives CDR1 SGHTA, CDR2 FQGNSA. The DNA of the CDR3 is TGTGCCAGCAGCTTTTCGGGGGACACTGAAGCTTTCTTT. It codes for CASSFSGDTEAFF.

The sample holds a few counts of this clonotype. The CDR3, as DNA: TGTGCCAGCAGCTTAGGGACTAGCGGGAGCAGTGGCACAGATACGCAGTATTTT. It specifies CASSLGTSGSSGTDTQYF. This sequence joins TRBV7-9 and TRBJ2-3; 13 positions agree with TRBD2. The germline V gene has CDR1 SEHNR and CDR2 FQNEAQ (reference sequence). The CDR3 totals 18 residues. V was clipped by 1 base and J by 1 base; unmatched bases: 5.

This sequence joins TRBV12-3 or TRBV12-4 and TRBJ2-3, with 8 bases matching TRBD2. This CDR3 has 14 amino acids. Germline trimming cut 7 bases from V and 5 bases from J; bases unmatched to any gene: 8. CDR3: CASTLQRGRDTQYF. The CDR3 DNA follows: TGTGCCAGCACTCTACAGCGGGGGAGAGATACGCAGTATTTT.

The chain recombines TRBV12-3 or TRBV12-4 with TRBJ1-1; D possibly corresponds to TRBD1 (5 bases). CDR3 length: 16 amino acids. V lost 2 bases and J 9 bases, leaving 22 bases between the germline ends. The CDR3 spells CASSLSPGGETIKAFF. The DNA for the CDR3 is TGTGCCAGCAGTTTAAGCCCTGGGGGTGAGACCATAAAAGCTTTCTTT.

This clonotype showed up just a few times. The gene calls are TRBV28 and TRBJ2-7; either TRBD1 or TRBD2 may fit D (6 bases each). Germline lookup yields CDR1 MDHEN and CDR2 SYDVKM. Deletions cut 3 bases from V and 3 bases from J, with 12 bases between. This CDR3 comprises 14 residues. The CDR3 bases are TGTGCCAGCAGTTTTAGAGGGGGGTACTACGAGCAGTACTTC. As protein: CASSFRGGYYEQYF.

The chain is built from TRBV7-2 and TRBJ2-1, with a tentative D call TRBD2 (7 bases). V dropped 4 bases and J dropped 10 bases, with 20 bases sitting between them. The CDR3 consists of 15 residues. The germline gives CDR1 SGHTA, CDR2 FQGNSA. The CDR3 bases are TGTGCCAGCAGCTCTGGACTAGGGGGGGTGGGGGAGCAGTTCTTC. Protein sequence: CASSSGLGGVGEQFF.

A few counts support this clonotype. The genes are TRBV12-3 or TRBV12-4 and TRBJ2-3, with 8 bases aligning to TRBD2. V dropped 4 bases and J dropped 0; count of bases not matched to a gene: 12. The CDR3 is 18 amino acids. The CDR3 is CASSSHPGGEPSTDTQYF. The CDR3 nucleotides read TGTGCCAGCAGTTCCCATCCCGGGGGGGAACCTAGCACAGATACGCAGTATTTT.